This T cell receptor beta chain was recorded in a study of shared clonotypes between healthy human individuals. Study-wide results and limits: Shared clonotypes across all four donors exceeded non-shared ones in generation probability.

About this clone itself: The target antigen is unknown.

Repertoires were generated with immunoSEQ multiplex PCR, while TCRdb's copy carries only in-frame clones and drops some. The sample has approximately 1,000,000 clones, 70% to 80% seen once. Unmatched junction bases numbered 3, after V lost 4 bases and J lost 8 bases. The germline gives CDR1 SQVTM, CDR2 ANQGSEA. CDR3 length: 11 residues. The receptor comes from a man in his late teens or twenties in good health. Some clones in this sample may be carry-over from other donors' samples. The rearrangement uses TRBV29-1 and TRBJ1-1; 8 positions match TRBD1. The sequenced material came from memory CD4+ T cells from PBMCs. The sample's subset: CD45RA-negative fraction. CDR3 residues: CSVVDREEAFF. The CDR3, as DNA: TGCAGCGTTGTGGACAGGGAGGAAGCTTTCTTT. Full variable domain (rest looked up from reference TRBV29-1 and TRBJ1-1): SAVISQKPSRDICQRGTSLTIQCQVDSQVTMMFWYRQQPGQSLTLIATANQGSEATYESGFVIDKFPISRPNLTFSTLTVSNMSPEDSSIYLCSVVDREEAFFGQGTRLTVV.